The 8 T cell receptor beta chains presented below share a single source sample, sequenced in a study of regulatory T cells in long-lasting Graves disease. Time point noted: newly diagnosed GD, antithyroid drugs for less than 3 months. The TCR library was made from RNA extracted from PBMCs. Relying on iRepertoire HTBI primers and Arm-PCR of CDR3 regions, the team built TCR beta libraries. TCRdb redid the calling of the multiplex PCR reads with MiXCR, one entry per CDR3 protein. The table includes 350,000 to 550,000 distinct CDR3 sequences, around 13% detected once. This same sample was also part of a study on T cells in Graves' hyperthyroidism and ophthalmopathy.

This specimen was peripheral blood mononuclear cells (PBMCs), taken at new diagnosis, from a patient treated with antithyroid drugs. These receptors originate from a woman aged 45-60 years with Graves disease.

On this clonotype: Given a much more abundant clone one base away, this may be a read error. The CDR3 does not close with the conserved phenylalanine or tryptophan, likely indicating a read error. The chain joins TRBV7-8 to TRBJ1-5; 9 nucleotides match TRBD1. The CDR3 has 17 residues. The J segment lost 2 bases and the V segment lost 1 base, leaving 6 bases of the junction unmatched. Germline V CDR1 and CDR2: SGHVS, FQNEAQ. The CDR3 coding sequence is TGTGCCAGCAGCTTAGTACAGGGGGCACGAGGCAATCAGCCCCAGCATCTT. It encodes CASSLVQGARGNQPQHL.

A few counts support this clonotype. The chain carries TRBV10-2 and TRBJ2-3; 9 bases are shared with TRBD2. CDR1 is WSHSY and CDR2 is SAAADI in the germline V gene. After removal of 4 bases from V and 5 bases from J, the junction contained 10 bases not matched to a gene. This CDR3 has 16 amino acids. CDR3 residues: CASSGRAGGTLDTQYF. The CDR3 nucleotides are TGCGCCAGCAGTGGTAGAGCGGGAGGTACATTAGATACGCAGTATTTT.

The CDR3 loop is CASSPPPGRELDTQYF. The CDR3 DNA sequence: TGTGCCAGCTCACCACCTCCGGGGCGGGAGCTTGATACGCAGTATTTT. The rearrangement joins TRBV18 to TRBJ2-3; TRBD2 agrees at 7 bases. The CDR3 consists of 16 residues. The germline V gene encodes CDR1 KGHSH and CDR2 LQKENI. The junction had 9 bases not matched to a gene; V was cut back by 0 bases and J by 6 bases.

This clonotype has at least ten counts. V usage is TRBV20-1 and J usage is TRBJ2-1, with 9 bases identical to TRBD2. The CDR3 contains 16 residues. Trimming removed 3 bases from V and 5 bases from J; junction bases left unmatched: 11. CDR1 and CDR2 from the germline V gene are DFQATT and SNEGSKA (reference sequence). The CDR3 sequence is CSASVPGLAINNEQFF. CDR3 DNA: TGCAGTGCTAGTGTTCCGGGACTAGCTATTAACAATGAGCAGTTCTTC.

This clonotype was observed at least ten times. V usage is TRBV28 and J usage is TRBJ2-7, with D tentatively TRBD1 or TRBD2 (6 bases each). The CDR3 runs 14 residues. Trimming left V 6 bases short and J 3 bases short, with 15 bases between. The V gene's germline CDR1 is MDHEN and CDR2 SYDVKM. This CDR3 reads CASRHDGGGYEQYF. CDR3 DNA sequence: TGTGCCAGCAGACACGACGGAGGGGGCTACGAGCAGTACTTC.

This clonotype was recorded many times. J is TRBJ1-2 and V is TRBV3-1; a possible D gene is TRBD1 (6 bases). Trimming stripped 2 bases from V and 5 bases from J, with 9 bases between. CDR1 is LGHDT, CDR2 YNNKEL, per germline (reference sequence). The CDR3 is made up of 13 amino acids. In DNA, the CDR3 is TGTGCCAGCAGCCAACGTCAGGGGTATGGCTACACCTTC. It encodes CASSQRQGYGYTF. The whole variable domain, filled in from reference TRBV3-1 and TRBJ1-2, reads DTAVSQTPKYLVTQMGNDKSIKCEQNLGHDTMYWYKQDSKKFLKIMFSYNNKELIINETVPNRFSPKSPDKAHLNLHINSLELGDSAVYFCASSQRQGYGYTFGSGTRLTVV.

Comment on this clonotype: Mismatch with germline at one junction end may stem from a read error. This chain uses TRBV19 with TRBJ2-7; D might be TRBD1 or TRBD2, each matching 5 bases. Germline CDR1 reads LNHDA; CDR2 reads SQIVND (reference sequence). The CDR3 extends over 14 amino acids. The CDR3 DNA sequence: TGTGCCGGTAGTATAGAACGGGGCCCCTACGAGCAGTACTTC. This gives the protein CAGSIERGPYEQYF.

This clonotype was seen many times. The chain uses TRBV24-1 and TRBJ1-2; a possible D gene is TRBD1 (6 bases). The CDR3 runs to 14 residues. CDR1 is KGHDR and CDR2 is SFDVKD in the germline V gene. Trimming stripped 0 bases from V and 6 bases from J, with 10 bases between. The CDR3, as DNA: TGTGCCACCAGTGATTTGGAAACAGGGCATGGCTACACCTTC. Protein: CATSDLETGHGYTF.